This record concerns one T cell receptor beta chain sequence. The CDR3 has 17 residues. The junction had 17 bases not matched to a gene; V was cut back by 5 bases and J by 3 bases. CDR1 SQVTM and CDR2 ANQGSEA come from the germline V gene. Profiled with immunoSEQ multiplex PCR; TCRdb holds only in-frame clones, not every one. The sample contains about 44,000 clones, approximately 86% of which appear only once. Patients were ruled out by autoimmune disease history or systemic immunosuppression. The data are from a study of OX40 agonist ivuxolimab in advanced cancers. Study-wide context: Patients were roughly 83% male with ages about 23 to 80, mean 60.

The sample here was CD4+ or CD8+ T cells sorted from blood, taken in a trial of the OX40 agonist ivuxolimab. The source of this sequence is an adult with an advanced solid tumor such as melanoma, head and neck, liver or kidney cancer. J is TRBJ2-3 and V is TRBV29-1; 7 bases match TRBD2. CDR3 residues: CSVPQRGGVGLTDTQYF. The CDR3 nucleotides read TGCAGCGTTCCCCAACGGGGAGGGGTCGGATTGACAGATACGCAGTATTTT.